Each of the 21 T cell receptor beta chains below was sequenced from the same sample in a study of T cell responses to AZD1222 COVID-19 vaccine. This table comes from immunoSEQ multiplex PCR, and its TCRdb copy is limited to in-frame clones, with some not included. The table includes some 180,000 clones, over 85% detected once. Material: peripheral blood, obtained 28 days after the second dose of the MenACWY control vaccine. All receptors derive from an adult who received the MenACWY meningococcal vaccine as a control.

The V and J genes are TRBV5-1 and TRBJ2-6; D call uncertain. Germline CDR1 and CDR2: SGHRS and YFSETQ. Trimming took off 0 bases at V and 0 bases at J, with 7 bases between the two ends. CDR3 length equals 16 residues. The CDR3 here is CASSLAPRSGANVLTF. The CDR3 DNA reads as TGCGCCAGCAGCTTGGCGCCGCGCTCTGGGGCCAACGTCCTGACTTTC.

The J gene is TRBJ1-2, the V gene TRBV11-2; D unresolved. V was cut by 5 bases and J by 4 bases, with 14 bases left in between. The CDR3 runs 14 residues. CDR1 is SGHAT, CDR2 FQNNGV, per germline. In DNA, the CDR3 is TGTGCCAGCAGCCCAAATGACGTATCCTATGGCTACACCTTC. It codes for CASSPNDVSYGYTF.

V and J are TRBV27 and TRBJ1-2; no firm D call. The V end was cut by 3 bases, the J end by 6 bases, with 20 bases between. The CDR3 runs 16 residues. The germline V gene has CDR1 MNHEY and CDR2 SMNVEV (reference sequence). CDR3 bases: TGTGCCAGCAGTTTTGTGGCGGGCCTCCGAAGCGATGGCTACACCTTC. Amino acids: CASSFVAGLRSDGYTF.

The chain employs TRBV6-6 and TRBJ1-1; D not resolved. CDR3 length equals 13 residues. CDR1 and CDR2 (germline): MNHNY, SVGAGI (reference sequence). Trimming took 0 bases from V and 7 from J, leaving 9 bases between them. The CDR3 protein is CASSYSIRDEAFF. Here the CDR3 DNA reads TGTGCCAGCAGTTACTCGATTAGAGATGAAGCTTTCTTT.

This clone came up once. The rearrangement joins TRBV10-3 to TRBJ1-6; no firm D call. CDR1 is ENHRY, CDR2 SYGVKD, per germline. The CDR3 consists of 18 residues. The V and J ends lost 3 bases and 0 bases respectively, with 15 bases between them. The DNA for the CDR3 is TGTGCCATCAGTGAAAGGGAGGTGGGAAGCTCCTATAATTCACCCCTCCACTTT. This encodes CAISEREVGSSYNSPLHF.

This clone showed up just once. The chain is built from TRBV2 and TRBJ2-7; no clear D gene. CDR3 length equals 14 residues. Trimming stripped 6 bases from V and 3 bases from J, with 15 bases between. Germline V gives CDR1 SNHLY, CDR2 FYNNEI. The chain's CDR3 is CASSASLVYYEQYF. DNA of the CDR3: TGTGCCAGCAGCGCGAGCCTAGTATACTACGAGCAGTACTTC.

The rearrangement joins TRBV23-1 to TRBJ1-5; D unclear. TRBV23-1 is noted as an ORF with a role that remains uncertain. The V and J ends lost 0 bases and 4 bases respectively, with 10 bases between them. This CDR3 spans 15 amino acids. Written as DNA, the CDR3 is TGCGCCAGCAGTCAATCACCCTCGGCAAATCAGCCCCAGCATTTT. Translating it yields CASSQSPSANQPQHF.

V gene TRBV9 combines with J gene TRBJ1-3; D perhaps matches TRBD1 (5 bases). The V and J ends lost 5 bases and 0 bases respectively, with 12 bases between them. In germline, CDR1 is SGDLS, CDR2 YYNGEE. The CDR3 sequence is 15 residues long. The CDR3 DNA reads as TGTGCCAGCAGTCCCGGGGGGGTCTCTGGAAACACCATATATTTT. This gives the protein CASSPGGVSGNTIYF.

V is TRBV2 and J is TRBJ1-2; D is unclear. Trimming pared 6 bases from V and 5 bases from J, leaving 13 bases between. The CDR3 is 13 amino acids. Germline V lookup: CDR1 SNHLY, CDR2 FYNNEI. CDR3 amino acids: CASSLYTFYGYTF. CDR3 DNA sequence: TGTGCCAGCAGCCTCTACACCTTTTATGGCTACACCTTC.

The rearrangement uses TRBV6-2 or TRBV6-3 and TRBJ1-2, with D possibly being TRBD1 (5 bases). CDR3 length equals 13 residues. CDR1 is MNHEY, CDR2 SVGEGT, per germline. V gave up 6 bases and J gave up 4 bases, with 12 bases separating them. For the CDR3, the DNA is TGTGCCAGCAGCAGACAGACTTTCTATGGCTACACCTTC. Translated: CASSRQTFYGYTF.

This clone has just one count. V usage is TRBV10-3 and J usage is TRBJ1-6; 8 positions match TRBD1. This CDR3 has 14 residues. J was trimmed by 8 bases and V by 8 bases; bases with no gene match: 8. From germline, CDR1 is ENHRY and CDR2 SYGVKD. The chain's CDR3 is CAIGVGQADSPLHF. The CDR3 nucleotides are TGTGCCATCGGGGTGGGACAGGCAGATTCACCCCTCCACTTT.

V usage is TRBV10-3 and J usage is TRBJ1-4; D remains unclear. The V end lost 3 bases, the J end lost 6 bases, and 11 bases lay between the germline ends. Germline V gives CDR1 ENHRY, CDR2 SYGVKD. CDR3 length equals 14 residues. CDR3 amino acids: CAISDHGLDEKLFF. CDR3 nucleotides: TGTGCCATCAGTGACCACGGACTGGATGAAAAACTGTTTTTT.

The genes are TRBV5-4 and TRBJ1-2; D possibly corresponds to TRBD1 (6 bases). Germline V lookup: CDR1 SGHNT, CDR2 YYREEE (reference sequence). The CDR3 covers 14 residues. Trimming shortened V by 5 bases and J by 5 bases, and 16 bases separated the two germline ends. CDR3 nucleotide sequence: TGTGCCAGCAGTGGGGAGCGGGGGCTGTATGGCTACACCTTC. This encodes CASSGERGLYGYTF.

The chain links TRBV3-1 (or the pseudogene TRBV3-2) to TRBJ1-5, with 8 bases fitting TRBD1. The CDR3 spans 15 residues. Looked up from germline, CDR1 is LGHDT and CDR2 is YNNKEL (reference sequence). J gave up 6 bases and V 4 bases, and 8 bases lay outside the gene matches. CDR3 bases: TGTGCCAGCAGCCTTGGGCAGGGGGCAGGTCAGCCCCAGCATTTT. Amino acids: CASSLGQGAGQPQHF.

The chain recombines TRBV7-8 with TRBJ2-1, with D possibly being TRBD1 (5 bases). The ends were cut back, 2 bases at V and 2 bases at J, with 10 bases in the middle. The CDR3 is made up of 15 amino acids. Germline V lookup: CDR1 SGHVS, CDR2 FQNEAQ. The CDR3 sequence is CASSLPAGTYNEQFF. The DNA of the CDR3 is TGTGCCAGCAGCTTACCCGCAGGGACCTACAATGAGCAGTTCTTC.

The chain couples TRBV18 to TRBJ1-1; the D is unclear. This CDR3 is built from 15 residues. Germline V gene lookup returns CDR1 KGHSH and CDR2 LQKENI. Trimming took 2 bases from V and 1 from J, leaving 11 bases between them. The CDR3 bases are TGTGCCAGCTCACCAAGTGAGAGTAAGAACACTGAAGCTTTCTTT. This encodes CASSPSESKNTEAFF. Based on the CDR3 plus reference TRBV18 and TRBJ1-1, the full variable domain is NAGVMQNPRHLVRRRGQEARLRCSPMKGHSHVYWYRQLPEEGLKFMVYLQKENIIDESGMPKERFSAEFPKEGPSILRIQQVVRGDSAAYFCASSPSESKNTEAFFGQGTRLTVV.

The V call is TRBV5-1, the J call TRBJ2-1; a weak D match, TRBD1 (6 bases). Per germline, CDR1 SGHRS and CDR2 YFSETQ. V shed 0 bases and J shed 16 bases, with 14 bases lying between them. The CDR3 consists of 12 residues. In DNA form, the CDR3 reads TGCGCCAGCAGCTTGGGAACAGGGCTTCGTTTCTTC. Residues: CASSLGTGLRFF.

V gene TRBV7-2 combines with J gene TRBJ1-1; D is ambiguous. The CDR3 covers 15 residues. Trimming pared 6 bases from V and 0 bases from J, leaving 14 bases between. Germline CDR1 is SGHTA and CDR2 is FQGNSA. The CDR3: CASRDGSIMNTEAFF. CDR3 DNA sequence: TGTGCCAGCAGGGACGGATCTATCATGAACACTGAAGCTTTCTTT.

The rearrangement joins TRBV5-1 to TRBJ1-2, with 9 bases matching TRBD1. The CDR3 length is 14 residues. The germline CDR1 and CDR2 sequences are SGHRS and YFSETQ. The V gene end was trimmed by 6 bases and the J gene end by 7 bases; junction bases not matched to a gene: 10. The CDR3 region has the DNA TGCGCCAGCACCTCGATGGGACAGGGCGGTGGCTACACCTTC. It specifies CASTSMGQGGGYTF.

In its sample, this clone was seen once. The chain has TRBV5-1 and TRBJ2-1, with 9 nucleotides matching TRBD1. There are 16 residues in the CDR3. Germline V gene data show CDR1 as SGHRS and CDR2 as YFSETQ. Trimming at V came to 0 bases and at J to 7 bases, leaving 8 bases not matched to a gene. Written as DNA, the CDR3 is TGCGCCAGCAGCTTGGCCACGGACAGGGGAAGTAATGAGCAGTTCTTC. This translates into CASSLATDRGSNEQFF.

This clone was picked up one time. This chain uses TRBV6-6 with TRBJ1-2; TRBD1 is a possible D gene (6 bases). The CDR3 length is 14 residues. Looked up from germline, CDR1 is MNHNY and CDR2 is SVGAGI (reference sequence). Between the trimmed V and J ends, which lost 0 bases and 4 bases, there was a span of 9 bases. CDR3 nucleotides: TGTGCCAGCAGTTACTCAGAGGGGGGCTATGGCTACACCTTC. This gives the protein CASSYSEGGYGYTF.